This section outlines one T cell receptor (beta chain) sequence together with its context. Germline-derived CDR1 and CDR2 are MNHEY and SMNVEV (reference sequence). The CDR3 is 15 amino acids. This specimen belongs to a study of CD4 and CD8 cells across lung adenocarcinoma regions. Localized lung adenocarcinoma, a non-small cell lung cancer, affected the donors. MiXCR was run by TCRdb on the PCR reads, yielding one entry per CDR3 protein. The sample holds some 20,000 distinct CDR3 sequences; around half are singletons and the top ten take more than 20%. The source material was CD8+ T cells from the center of a lung tumor. This TCR was recovered from a female donor with lung adenocarcinoma. The CD4 and CD8 labels of this study may be unreliable. The chain is built from TRBV27 and TRBJ2-3; D might be TRBD2 (6 bases). The J call may not be correct, given that the DNA end is closer to TRBJ2-7. The CDR3 loop is CARGTGGSGTETQYF. For the CDR3, the DNA is TGTGCCAGGGGGACCGGGGGTAGTGGCACAGAGACGCAGTACTTC.